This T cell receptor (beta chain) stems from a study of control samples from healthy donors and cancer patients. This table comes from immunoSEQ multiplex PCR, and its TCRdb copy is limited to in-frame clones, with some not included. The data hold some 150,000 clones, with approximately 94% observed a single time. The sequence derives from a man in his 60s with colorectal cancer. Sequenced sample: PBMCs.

CDR3 bases: TGCGCCAGCAGTCACCTGGGACAGGGAGATGAAAAACTGTTTTTT. Residues: CASSHLGQGDEKLFF. The chain uses TRBV23-1 and TRBJ1-4; 9 bases line up with TRBD1. TRBV23-1 is known as an ORF, though its function is uncertain. There are 15 residues in the CDR3. Trimming at V came to 3 bases and at J to 6 bases, leaving 5 bases not matched to a gene.